The rows below give T cell receptor beta chains drawn from one sample of a study of human T cells and chemical hapten exposure. One entry per CDR3 protein results from TCRdb running MiXCR on the RACE reads. This repertoire shows nearly 80,000 distinct CDR3 sequences, about a tenth found once; its top ten account for roughly 1.5%. The sequences come from whole blood, collected in connection with sensitization to the hapten diphenylcyclopropenone (DPC). The receptors here all came from a woman aged 45-65 years with alopecia areata. Some clones in this sample may be carry-over from other donors' samples. Both conserved end residues are part of each CDR3. Fields, in order: clone size, J gene, V gene, D gene, CDR3 protein, CDR3 DNA. The D gene is left open where the match is weak. Size tells how often a clone was seen (once, few, many) or the class of an expanded clone, and some rows leave it out.

clone size: many
J gene: TRBJ2-3
V gene: TRBV6-2/TRBV6-3
D gene: TRBD2
CDR3 protein: CASSYSLAGGSTDTQYF
CDR3 DNA: TGTGCCAGCAGTTATAGCCTAGCGGGAGGGAGCACAGATACGCAGTATTTT

clone size: -
J gene: TRBJ2-1
V gene: TRBV2
D gene: TRBD1
CDR3 protein: CATSGTGVGEQFF
CDR3 DNA: TGTGCCACCTCCGGGACAGGGGTAGGTGAGCAGTTCTTC

clone size: few
J gene: TRBJ2-1
V gene: TRBV6-6
D gene: TRBD2
CDR3 protein: CASSLTREGGEQFF
CDR3 DNA: TGTGCCAGCAGTTTGACGCGGGAGGGCGGCGAGCAGTTCTTC

clone size: many
J gene: TRBJ2-2
V gene: TRBV7-8
D gene: -
CDR3 protein: CASSLTGRRNTGELFF
CDR3 DNA: TGTGCCAGCAGCTTGACGGGGAGGAGGAACACCGGGGAGCTGTTTTTT

clone size: -
J gene: TRBJ1-1
V gene: TRBV11-2
D gene: -
CDR3 protein: CASSSGMNTEAFF
CDR3 DNA: TGTGCCAGCAGCTCTGGAATGAACACTGAAGCTTTCTTT

clone size: many
J gene: TRBJ2-1
V gene: TRBV12-3/TRBV12-4
D gene: -
CDR3 protein: CASTPPYGGAKNEQFF
CDR3 DNA: TGTGCCAGCACCCCCCCCTATGGCGGGGCAAAAAATGAGCAGTTCTTC

clone size: few
J gene: TRBJ2-3
V gene: TRBV12-3/TRBV12-4
D gene: TRBD1
CDR3 protein: CASRQGASTDTQYF
CDR3 DNA: TGTGCCAGCAGACAGGGGGCTAGCACAGATACGCAGTATTTT

clone size: few
J gene: TRBJ2-5
V gene: TRBV7-2
D gene: TRBD2
CDR3 protein: CASSARRESETQYF
CDR3 DNA: TGTGCCAGCAGCGCTCGGCGGGAGTCAGAGACCCAGTACTTC

clone size: -
J gene: TRBJ2-7
V gene: TRBV27
D gene: TRBD1
CDR3 protein: CASSWTGNYEQYF
CDR3 DNA: TGTGCCAGCAGTTGGACAGGGAACTACGAGCAGTACTTC

clone size: many
J gene: TRBJ2-1
V gene: TRBV12-2
D gene: -
CDR3 protein: CASRQGAGFYNEQFF
CDR3 DNA: TGTGCAAGTCGCCAGGGGGCGGGGTTCTACAATGAGCAGTTCTTC

clone size: -
J gene: TRBJ1-1
V gene: TRBV18
D gene: TRBD1
CDR3 protein: CASSPRTGFPDTEAFF
CDR3 DNA: TGTGCCAGCTCACCAAGGACAGGGTTTCCGGACACTGAAGCTTTCTTT

clone size: -
J gene: TRBJ2-2
V gene: TRBV3-1
D gene: -
CDR3 protein: CASSQGAGTGELFF
CDR3 DNA: TGTGCCAGCAGCCAAGGGGCTGGCACCGGGGAGCTGTTTTTT

clone size: few
J gene: TRBJ2-3
V gene: TRBV2
D gene: -
CDR3 protein: CASRTEGTQYF
CDR3 DNA: TGTGCCAGCAGGACGGAGGGGACGCAGTATTTT